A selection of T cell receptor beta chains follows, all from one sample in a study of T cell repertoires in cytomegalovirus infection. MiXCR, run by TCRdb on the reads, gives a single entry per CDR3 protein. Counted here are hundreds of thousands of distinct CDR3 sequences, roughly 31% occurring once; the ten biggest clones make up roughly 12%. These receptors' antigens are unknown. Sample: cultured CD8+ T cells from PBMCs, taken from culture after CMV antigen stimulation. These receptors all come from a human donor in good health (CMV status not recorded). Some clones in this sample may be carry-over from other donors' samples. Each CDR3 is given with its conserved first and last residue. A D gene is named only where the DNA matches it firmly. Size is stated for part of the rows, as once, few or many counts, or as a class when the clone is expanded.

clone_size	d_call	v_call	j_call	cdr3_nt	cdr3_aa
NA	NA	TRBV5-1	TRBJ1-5	TGCGTCAGCAGCCCTACCGGGGACACGAATCAGCCCCAGCATTTT	CVSSPTGDTNQPQHF
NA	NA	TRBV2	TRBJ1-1	TGTGCGACAGCTGCAGGGATAGGCACTGAAGCTTTCTTT	CATAAGIGTEAFF
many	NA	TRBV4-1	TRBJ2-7	TGCGCCAGCAGCCAAGAACAGAGCGCCTACGAGCAGTACTTC	CASSQEQSAYEQYF
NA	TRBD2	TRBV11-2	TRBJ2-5	TGTGCCAGCAGCCTACGGGGGGAGAGAGTAGGGACCCAGTACTTC	CASSLRGERVGTQYF
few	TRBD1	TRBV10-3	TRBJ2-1	TGTGCCATCAGTGAGGGTCAGGACAGGGGAAACAATGAGCAGTTCTTC	CAISEGQDRGNNEQFF
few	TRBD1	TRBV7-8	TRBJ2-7	TGTGCCAGCGTAGACAGGGGGCGGTACGAGCAGTACTTC	CASVDRGRYEQYF
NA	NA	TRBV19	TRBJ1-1	TGTGCCAGTAGATTTGGGGCCGGCACTGAAGCTTTCTTT	CASRFGAGTEAFF
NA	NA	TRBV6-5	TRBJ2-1	TGTGCCAGCCAACTAGCCCATGAGCAGTTCTTC	CASQLAHEQFF
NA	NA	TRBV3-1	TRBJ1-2	TGTGCCAGCGGTACACGTAACTATGGCTACACCTTC	CASGTRNYGYTF
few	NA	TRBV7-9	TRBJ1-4	TGTGCCAGCAGCTTAGCGGGGGCAGCAACTAATGAAAAACTGTTTTTT	CASSLAGAATNEKLFF
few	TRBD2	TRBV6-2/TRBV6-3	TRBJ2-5	TGTGCCAGCACGACGGGGGGGATGGAGACCCAGTACTTC	CASTTGGMETQYF
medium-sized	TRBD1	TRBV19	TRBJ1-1	TGTGCCAGTAGTTTAACCAACGACAGGGGTAAATTTGAAGCTTTCTTT	CASSLTNDRGKFEAFF
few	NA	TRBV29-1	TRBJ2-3	TGCAGCGTTGAAGACTTAGGGGGTGACTTCACAGATACGCAGTATTTT	CSVEDLGGDFTDTQYF
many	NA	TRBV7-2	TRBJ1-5	TGTGCCAGCAGCCTACGGATGAGACAGCCCCAGCATTTT	CASSLRMRQPQHF
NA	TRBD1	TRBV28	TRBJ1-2	TGTGCCAGCAGTTGGGACAGGGTTTACGGGGACTATGGCTACACCTTC	CASSWDRVYGDYGYTF
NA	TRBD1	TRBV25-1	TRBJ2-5	TGTGCCAGCAGTCGGGACAGGGCTAGGGAGACCCAGTACTTC	CASSRDRARETQYF
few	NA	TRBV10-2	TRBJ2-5	TGCGCCAGCAACCCGGGAGACCAAGAGACCCAGTACTTC	CASNPGDQETQYF
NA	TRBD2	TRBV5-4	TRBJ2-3	TGTGCCAGCAGCTTTCCCGGGGGGGGGGCAGATACGCAGTATTTT	CASSFPGGGADTQYF
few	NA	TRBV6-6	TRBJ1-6	TGTGCCAGCAGTTACTCGTCCGGGCCCAAAAATAATTCACCCCTCCACTTT	CASSYSSGPKNNSPLHF
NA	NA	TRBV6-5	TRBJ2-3	TGTGCCAGCAGTTACTCGGTGGGGGGGCCGATCACAGATACGCAGTATTTT	CASSYSVGGPITDTQYF
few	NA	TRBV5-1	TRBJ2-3	TGCGCCAGCAGCTTGCGGCCGGCAGGGGCCCTCACAGATACGCAGTATTTT	CASSLRPAGALTDTQYF
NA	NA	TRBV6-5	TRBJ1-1	TGTGCCAGCAGTTACTCGACGACAGGGAACACTGAAGCTTTCTTT	CASSYSTTGNTEAFF